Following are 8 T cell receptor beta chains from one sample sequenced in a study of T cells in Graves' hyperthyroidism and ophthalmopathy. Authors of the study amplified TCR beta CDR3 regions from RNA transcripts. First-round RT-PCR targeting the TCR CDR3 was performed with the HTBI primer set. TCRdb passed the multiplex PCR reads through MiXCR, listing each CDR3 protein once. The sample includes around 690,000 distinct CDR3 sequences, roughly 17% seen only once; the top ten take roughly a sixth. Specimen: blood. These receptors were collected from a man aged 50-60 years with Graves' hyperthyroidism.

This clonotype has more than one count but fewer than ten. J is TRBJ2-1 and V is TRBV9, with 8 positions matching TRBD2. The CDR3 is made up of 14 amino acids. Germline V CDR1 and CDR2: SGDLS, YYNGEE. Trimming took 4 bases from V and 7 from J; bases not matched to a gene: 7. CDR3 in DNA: TGTGCCAGCAGCAGTGCCGGGACTAGAAATGAGCAGTTCTTC. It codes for CASSSAGTRNEQFF.

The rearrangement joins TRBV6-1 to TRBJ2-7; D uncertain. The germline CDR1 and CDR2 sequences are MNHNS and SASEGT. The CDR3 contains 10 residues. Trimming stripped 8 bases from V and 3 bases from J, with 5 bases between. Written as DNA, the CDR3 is TGTGCCAGCGGGGTCTACGAGCAGTACTTC. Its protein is CASGVYEQYF.

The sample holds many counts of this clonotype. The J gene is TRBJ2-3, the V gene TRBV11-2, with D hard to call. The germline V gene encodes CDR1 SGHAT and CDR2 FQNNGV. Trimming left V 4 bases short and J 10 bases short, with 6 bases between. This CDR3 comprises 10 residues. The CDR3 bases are TGTGCCAGCAGCTCCCTCGCGCAGTATTTT. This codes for CASSSLAQYF. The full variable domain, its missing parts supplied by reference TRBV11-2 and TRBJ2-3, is EAGVAQSPRYKIIEKRQSVAFWCNPISGHATLYWYQQILGQGPKLLIQFQNNGVVDDSQLPKDRFSAERLKGVDSTLKIQPAKLEDSAVYLCASSSLAQYFGPGTRLTVL.

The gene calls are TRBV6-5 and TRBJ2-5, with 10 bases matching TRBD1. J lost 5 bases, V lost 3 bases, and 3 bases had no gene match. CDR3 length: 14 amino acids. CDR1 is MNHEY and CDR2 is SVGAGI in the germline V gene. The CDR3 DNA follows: TGTGCCAGCAGTTATGACAGGGGGCCGGAGACCCAGTACTTC. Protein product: CASSYDRGPETQYF.

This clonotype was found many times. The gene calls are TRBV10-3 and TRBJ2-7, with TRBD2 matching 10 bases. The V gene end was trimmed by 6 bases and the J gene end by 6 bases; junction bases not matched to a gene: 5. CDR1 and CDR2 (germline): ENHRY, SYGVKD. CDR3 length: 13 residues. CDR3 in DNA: TGTGCCATCAGCCATGGACTAGCGGCCGAGCAGTACTTC. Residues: CAISHGLAAEQYF.

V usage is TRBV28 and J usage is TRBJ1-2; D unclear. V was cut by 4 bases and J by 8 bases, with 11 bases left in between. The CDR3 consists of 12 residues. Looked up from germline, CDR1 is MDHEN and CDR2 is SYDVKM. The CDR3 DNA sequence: TGTGCCAGCAGTTACGAACTTGGAGGCTACACCTTC. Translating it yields CASSYELGGYTF.

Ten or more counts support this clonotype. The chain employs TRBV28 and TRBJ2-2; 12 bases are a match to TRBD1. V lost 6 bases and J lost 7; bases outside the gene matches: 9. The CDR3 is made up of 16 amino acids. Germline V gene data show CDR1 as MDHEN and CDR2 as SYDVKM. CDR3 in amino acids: CASRFGGQGAYGELFF. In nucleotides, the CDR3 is TGTGCCAGCAGATTCGGGGGACAGGGGGCTTACGGGGAGCTGTTTTTT. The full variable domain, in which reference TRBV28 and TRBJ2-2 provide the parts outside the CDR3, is DVKVTQSSRYLVKRTGEKVFLECVQDMDHENMFWYRQDPGLGLRLIYFSYDVKMKEKGDIPEGYSVSREKKERFSLILESASTNQTSMYLCASRFGGQGAYGELFFGEGSRLTVL.

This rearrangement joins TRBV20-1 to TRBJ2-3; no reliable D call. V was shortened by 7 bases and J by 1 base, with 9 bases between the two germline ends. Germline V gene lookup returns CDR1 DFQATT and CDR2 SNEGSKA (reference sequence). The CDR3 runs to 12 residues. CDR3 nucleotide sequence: TGCAGTGTCTCTAGGGGCACAGATACGCAGTATTTT. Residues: CSVSRGTDTQYF.